This is a list of T cell receptor beta chains from one sample in a study of shared clonotypes between healthy human individuals. Sequenced by immunoSEQ multiplex PCR; TCRdb stores in-frame clones only, minus some. Of about a million clones in the sample, 60% to 80% were seen once. Sample: memory CD4+ T cells from PBMCs. Receptors originate from a man aged 18-30 years in good health. Some clones in this sample may be carry-over from other donors' samples. CDR3s include the opening cysteine and the closing phenylalanine or tryptophan. The order of the fields is J gene, D gene, clone size, V gene, CDR3 protein, CDR3 DNA. D genes are given only for firm matches. For some rows the clone size is stated as once, few or many, or as a class when expanded; others skip it.

>TRBJ1-2|TRBD1|NA|TRBV19
CASTGQGLSYGYTF
TGTGCCAGTACCGGACAGGGTCTTAGTTATGGCTACACCTTC
>TRBJ2-7|NA|NA|TRBV27
CASGPGSRLGEQYF
TGTGCCAGCGGACCTGGTTCCCGGCTGGGCGAGCAGTACTTC
>TRBJ2-7|NA|NA|TRBV6-5
CASSYARTNGTYEQYF
TGTGCCAGCAGTTACGCACGGACTAACGGTACCTACGAGCAGTACTTC
>TRBJ2-7|TRBD2|NA|TRBV27
CASSLQYLAGDPYEQYF
TGTGCCAGCAGTTTGCAATATCTAGCGGGAGACCCCTACGAGCAGTACTTC
>TRBJ2-7|TRBD1|NA|TRBV7-3
CASSFGGQGPYEQYF
TGTGCCAGCAGCTTTGGCGGACAGGGGCCCTACGAGCAGTACTTC
>TRBJ2-2|TRBD1|few|TRBV9
CASSVGTANTGELFF
TGTGCCAGCAGCGTCGGGACAGCGAACACCGGGGAGCTGTTTTTT
>TRBJ2-1|NA|NA|TRBV2
CASRGGTAEQFF
TGTGCCAGCAGAGGGGGGACGGCTGAGCAGTTCTTC
>TRBJ2-5|TRBD2|NA|TRBV4-2
CASSQTGLAGGGETQYF
TGTGCCAGCAGCCAAACGGGACTAGCGGGGGGAGGAGAGACCCAGTACTTC
>TRBJ2-3|NA|NA|TRBV11-1
CASSPGRTPQDTQYF
TGTGCCAGCAGCCCCGGAAGGACCCCACAGGATACGCAGTATTTT
>TRBJ2-5|NA|NA|TRBV5-1
CASSTGHGGSETQYF
TGCGCCAGCAGCACGGGACACGGGGGGTCAGAGACCCAGTACTTC
>TRBJ2-7|NA|NA|TRBV4-1
CASSQDPRGSDSYEQYF
TGCGCCAGCAGCCAAGATCCCCGTGGCTCGGACTCCTACGAGCAGTACTTC
>TRBJ2-5|TRBD1|NA|TRBV7-3
CASSLLGQGHETQYF
TGTGCCAGCAGCTTACTGGGACAGGGGCATGAGACCCAGTACTTC
>TRBJ2-2|NA|few|TRBV7-2
CASSPRRTRDTGELFF
TGTGCCAGCAGCCCCAGAAGGACAAGAGATACCGGGGAGCTGTTTTTT
>TRBJ2-5|NA|NA|TRBV28
CASSSLGVQTGETQYF
TGTGCCAGCAGTTCCCTTGGGGTTCAGACGGGAGAGACCCAGTACTTC
>TRBJ2-7|NA|NA|TRBV7-9
CASSSGTGQRVEQYF
TGTGCCAGCAGCTCCGGGACTGGCCAACGCGTCGAGCAGTACTTC
>TRBJ2-6|NA|NA|TRBV30
CAWRIRAGANVLTF
TGTGCCTGGAGGATCAGGGCCGGGGCCAACGTCCTGACTTTC
>TRBJ1-1|NA|few|TRBV7-9
CASSLVKDRTGAFF
TGTGCCAGCAGCTTAGTAAAGGATCGGACTGGGGCTTTCTTT
>TRBJ1-1|TRBD1|NA|TRBV5-1
CASSLLTGGTEAFF
TGCGCCAGCAGCCTACTTACAGGGGGCACTGAAGCTTTCTTT
>TRBJ1-5|NA|few|TRBV2
CASSPPGPRNQPQHF
TGTGCCAGCAGTCCACCCGGGCCTCGCAATCAGCCCCAGCATTTT
>TRBJ2-1|NA|NA|TRBV18
CASSPGGNEQFF
TGTGCCAGCTCACCGGGTGGCAATGAGCAGTTCTTC
>TRBJ1-2|NA|few|TRBV7-9
CASSFADRVGYTF
TGTGCCAGCAGCTTTGCCGACCGGGTCGGCTACACCTTC
>TRBJ2-6|TRBD1|NA|TRBV7-2
CASSLGGQGSSGANVLTF
TGTGCCAGCAGCTTAGGGGGACAGGGAAGCTCTGGGGCCAACGTCCTGACTTTC